This T cell receptor beta chain was profiled in a study of cytomegalovirus exposure and HLA in healthy donors (dated by TCRdb to 2015 to 2018). About the investigation overall: In an earlier analysis of 587 of the donors, 276 Gb of sequence data and some 120 million unique TCR beta sequences from 180 million or so T cells were reported. A later genetic analysis took genome-wide SNP genotypes for about 55% of the roughly 670 donors and used that subset as a discovery cohort. In an earlier analysis of over 550 of the donors, high-throughput TCR beta sequencing was used to judge whether each TCR beta V gene segment behaved as functional or pseudogenic. The study was designed to test whether signatures of past pathogen exposure could be identified by cataloging public T cell receptors. In a later analysis, previously published TCR beta repertoires from hundreds of donors were re-analyzed and high-resolution HLA genotyping was added so that TCR occurrence patterns could be studied. Among the roughly 400 genotyped donors, under 90% belonged to the genetic ancestry cluster associated with self-reported Caucasian donors. Class I and class II HLA loci were covered by the typing at four-digit resolution. An early release covering roughly 600 HLA-typed donors comprised about 290 gigabases of sequencing data and around 80 million unique TCR sequences. Every discovery cohort repertoire had been produced on one sequencing platform. Typing coverage differed by locus: A, B, C, DRB1 and DQB1 were typed in about 629-640 donors, DQA1 in about 500, DPA1 in approximately 610, and DPB1 in 472. Along with the approximately 700-subject first cohort, a separate validation cohort of more than 90 different subjects was used. Donor age, sex, ethnicity and CMV serostatus were compiled alongside the repertoire data. Rather than drawing on any new phenotypic data, the later analysis identified candidate immune exposures from TCR beta sequences and the way those sequences occurred across donors. To predict cytomegalovirus infection status, the study combined high-throughput TCR immunosequencing, statistical association of individual TCRs with disease status, and machine learning. Because of strong linkage in the cohort, roughly 5 DR-DQ haplotypes were treated as single units for association and clustering. Among about 410 genotyped donors of the cohort, an average of about 220,000 unique TCR beta nucleotide sequences was sequenced per donor, of which 15% to 20% were non-productive. The T cell repertoires of several hundred subjects were profiled by immunosequencing and related to cytomegalovirus serostatus.

With regard to this clone: It has no known antigen specificity. Within one base of it there is no much larger clone, and no base qualities were kept.

The cohort was made up of about 670 healthy bone marrow donors. At the time of sampling, every cohort member was nominally healthy, though immune exposures that went unrecorded were likely present. The donor was CMV seropositive and belonged to the group of about 290 seropositive cohort members. A peripheral blood sample was provided by each donor, and peripheral blood mononuclear cells were used for TCR beta sequencing. Genomic DNA was extracted from the blood cell samples with the Qiagen DNeasy Blood Extraction Kit. The library relied on the immunoSEQ multiplex PCR assay. The multiplex PCR relied on a mix of 60 forward primers for TCR Vbeta segments and 13 reverse primers for TCR Jbeta segments. The CDR3 region of rearranged TCR beta genes was amplified from genomic DNA by a multiplex PCR assay. Amplified TCR beta libraries were sequenced as 87-base-pair reads on the Illumina HiSeq System. Per the source publication's procedure: Across the 500 to 850 repertoires, a later analysis counted 78 million or so unique TCR beta chains, roughly 11 million of which were shared by at least two donors. Raw reads were error-corrected and collapsed into unique sequences by a nearest-neighbor algorithm in which closely related sequences were merged to remove PCR and sequencing errors. To assign V, D and J gene segments, CDR3 sequences were aligned to IMGT reference sequences. For a sequence to be retained, at least a six-nucleotide match to both a V gene segment and a J gene segment was required. A rearrangement was called productive if the CDR3 had no stop codons and remained in frame with V and J, and every other rearrangement was called non-productive. Following IMGT convention, CDR3 was defined as the stretch from the second conserved V-encoded cysteine up to the conserved J-encoded phenylalanine. In an earlier analysis of around 600 of the donors, sequences lacking an unambiguous match to a single V gene segment were excluded. In an earlier analysis of almost 600 of the donors, a V segment was called functional when productive rearrangements were above 56.7%, and segregating when the standard deviation between donors exceeded 5%. To diagnose cytomegalovirus status from the catalog of TCR beta chain sequences, a statistical classification framework was built. A later analysis assigned V and J genes by comparing TCR nucleotide sequences with IMGT/GENE-DB human TR gene sequences. In a later analysis, CDR3 sequences and most-parsimonious VDJ recombination scenarios were assigned using the TCRdist pipeline. In a later analysis, each TCR beta chain was defined by its CDR3 amino acid sequence together with its V-gene family, and reads without a unique V-gene family were excluded. To address suspected cross-contamination and a sequencing artifact, a later analysis removed some 620 highly shared, low-generation-probability nucleotide sequences. In a later analysis, a clonal expansion index was calculated for each public chain from normalized within-repertoire ranks of inferred template counts. In a later analysis, generation probabilities were computed with a VDJ recombination model fitted to out-of-frame rearrangements, and the resulting probabilities were checked against IGoR. In a later analysis, TCR-TCR, TCR-HLA and TCR-CMV co-occurrence was scored with hypergeometric tests, and a repertoire-size bias correction was applied to TCR pairs. To estimate false discovery rates, a later analysis permuted the HLA or CMV assignments 20 times. In a later analysis, co-occurring TCRs were grouped using DBSCAN, and TCRdist sequence similarity was added for clustering within HLA-allele-positive subsets. Repertoires with fewer than 30,000 or more than 120,000 public chains, plus five repertoires with anomalous nucleotide sharing, were excluded from co-occurrence clustering. What TCRdb holds here is the immuneACCESS table cut down to in-frame rearrangements. Part of the clones is not present; checked against another copy, under half of the missing clones reflect an unresolved V gene, and the others are unexplained. D and trimming come from the DNA, and the V and J calls and clone size come from that table. The table for this sample lists about 210,000 clones; roughly four fifths of them were counted only once. 10% to 13% of the sample is taken by the ten largest.

V trim: 4 bases; J trim: 3 bases; unmatched bases: 9. According to the germline V gene, CDR1 reads MNHNS and CDR2 reads SASEGT. Spanning cysteine to phenylalanine, the CDR3 consists of 15 amino acids. Only CDR3 DNA is held: 45 bases, read in frame from base 1. What the authors observed across the whole study: A later analysis found that TCR association rates varied across HLA loci, with DRB1 alleles showing the most associated TCRs and HLA-C alleles the fewest. In both the original and validation cohorts, the classifier was reported to diagnose cytomegalovirus status with high specificity and sensitivity. Because counts were too low, 15 or so rarely observed V segments, including chromosome 9 orphons, were excluded from the earlier analysis of 587 of the donors. Compared with the approximately 600-donor mean, donors in an Asian-associated ancestry cluster had fewer N-insertions in productive TCRs, according to a later genetic analysis. The presence/absence analyses assumed that sequencing depth was roughly uniform across donors, and that assumption may not be true. According to the authors, the approach could potentially be generalized to other disease states and immunological phenotypes. In a later analysis, several top co-occurrence clusters were reported to appear linked to parvovirus B19, influenza, CMV and Epstein-Barr virus. Broadly in line with IMGT annotations, most TCR beta V segments showed up in productive rearrangements about 87% or about 30% of the time in an earlier analysis of under 700 of the donors. Assigning TCR associations to individual alleles was difficult when HLA alleles, especially DR and DQ, strongly co-occurred. A total of 150 or so TCR beta chains were listed by the study as associated with cytomegalovirus. Linkage disequilibrium might explain the correlated functional status among segregating V segments, but an unknown experimental factor could not be ruled out. In vitro tests confirmed that a few of the cytomegalovirus-associated TCR beta chains recognize cytomegalovirus antigens. Specific HLA alleles were associated with over 15,000 TCR beta sequences at a false discovery rate of 0.05 in a later analysis. Only TCR beta chains were sequenced in this cohort, and the absence of alpha or paired-chain data limited detectable features. A cluster of highly shared sequence variants was judged likely to represent a technical artifact of the sequencing pipeline. V-gene and J-gene trimming of TCR beta chains was associated with a missense DCLRE1C variant in a later genetic analysis, and the association was replicated in an independent cohort. Because the 87-base-pair reads could not distinguish some IMGT-functional V segments, including TRBV6-2 and TRBV6-3, those segments were excluded. A further reported finding was that TCR beta sequences accurately predicted the HLA-A and HLA-B alleles for most subjects in the first cohort. Immune exposure information for the cohort was limited to CMV serostatus. Most TCR sequences were seen in very few donors, while some public TCRs were found in many individuals. In a later analysis, HLA-associated TCR beta chains were found to be more clonally expanded and to have lower generation probabilities than equally common non-associated chains. A later analysis found that most CMV-associated TCR beta chains appeared HLA-restricted, with HLA associations seemingly driven largely by CMV exposure. Because HLA typing was missing for some donors at each locus, association tests included only the typed subset.

Sequences were obtained from PBMCs. The receptor chain draws on TRBV6-1 and TRBJ2-7, with 7 junctional bases fitting TRBD1. This receptor was obtained from a woman between 50 and 59 years old in good health and CMV-seropositive. The DNA reads as follows: TGTGCCAGCAGTGGAGGCACAGGGGATTACTACGAGCAGTACTTC. Its coded protein is CASSGGTGDYYEQYF.